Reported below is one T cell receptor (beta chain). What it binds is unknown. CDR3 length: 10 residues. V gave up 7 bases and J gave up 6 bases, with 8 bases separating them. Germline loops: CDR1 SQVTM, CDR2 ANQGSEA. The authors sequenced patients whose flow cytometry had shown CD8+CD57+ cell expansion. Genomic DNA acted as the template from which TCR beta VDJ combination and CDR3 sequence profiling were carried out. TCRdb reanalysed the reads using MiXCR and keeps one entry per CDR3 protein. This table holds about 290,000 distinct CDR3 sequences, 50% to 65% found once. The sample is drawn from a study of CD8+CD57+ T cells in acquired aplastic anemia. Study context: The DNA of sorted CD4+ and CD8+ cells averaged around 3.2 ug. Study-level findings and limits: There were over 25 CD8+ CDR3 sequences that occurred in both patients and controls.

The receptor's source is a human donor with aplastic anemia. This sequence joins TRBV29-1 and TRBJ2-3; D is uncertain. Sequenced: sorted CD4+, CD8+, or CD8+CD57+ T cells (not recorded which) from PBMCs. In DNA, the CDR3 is TGCAGCGCCTACGTGGATACGCAGTATTTT. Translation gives CSAYVDTQYF.